This paragraph covers one TCR beta chain sequence. This sample was taken from a study of blood T cell repertoires in COVID-19. CDR3 length: 13 amino acids. V was shortened by 3 bases and J by 3 bases, with 7 bases between the two germline ends. The germline V gene encodes CDR1 SGHVS and CDR2 FQNEAQ. Per the authors' pipeline: Nucleated cell counts were estimated from reference gene primer amplification. Measured with immunoSEQ multiplex PCR; TCRdb has only the in-frame clones, and not every one. V and J calls plus clone size are reproduced from that table; the DNA served to infer D and trimming. Here the sample spans around 210,000 clones, 85% being singletons.

This receptor was taken from a man in his 60s with COVID-19, enrolled during active disease. Sample: peripheral blood. V and J are TRBV7-8 and TRBJ2-3; maybe TRBD1 (6 bases). This chain's CDR3 is CASSFRGTDTQYF. CDR3 coding DNA: TGTGCCAGCAGCTTCAGGGGAACAGATACGCAGTATTTT.